Each of the 30 T cell receptor beta chains below was sequenced from the same sample in a study of response to subunit inactivated influenza vaccine. TCRdb processed the RT-PCR reads anew with MiXCR; each CDR3 protein has one entry. The sample has about 620,000 distinct CDR3 sequences, roughly 10% seen once; the top ten hold about a tenth. The sample in question was PBMCs from blood, obtained on the day of vaccination. These receptors were obtained from a man between 50 and 59 years old who received an inactivated influenza vaccine.

This clonotype was seen ten or more times. The chain joins TRBV6-1 to TRBJ1-2; 7 nucleotides align to TRBD1. The germline V gene encodes CDR1 MNHNS and CDR2 SASEGT. V shed 6 bases, J shed 5 bases, and the junction held 9 bases outside the gene matches. This CDR3 contains 14 residues. The CDR3 protein is CASSFGQAIYGYTF. CDR3 in DNA: TGTGCCAGCAGCTTCGGACAGGCGATTTATGGCTACACCTTC.

This clonotype has a handful of counts. The V and J genes are TRBV6-4 and TRBJ2-3; perhaps TRBD1 as D (6 bases). Germline V lookup: CDR1 MRHNA, CDR2 SNTAGT. The CDR3 is 14 amino acids. V was pared by 6 bases and J by 4 bases, with 14 bases between. CDR3 sequence: CASRIDRLSDTQYF. CDR3 nucleotide sequence: TGTGCCAGCAGAATTGACAGGCTCTCAGATACGCAGTATTTT.

This clonotype has more than one count but fewer than ten. The V and J genes are TRBV12-3 or TRBV12-4 and TRBJ1-3; D may be TRBD1 (5 bases). Trimming pared 7 bases from V and 4 bases from J, leaving 14 bases between. The CDR3 is 14 amino acids. DNA of the CDR3: TGTGCCAGCACCGTAGGGGCGAGGGGAAACACCATATATTTT. It encodes CASTVGARGNTIYF.

The chain uses TRBV4-1 and TRBJ2-7; D may match TRBD1 or TRBD2 (5 bases each). Germline V gene sequence: CDR1 MGHRA, CDR2 YSYEKL. This CDR3 has 17 residues. Trimming took off 3 bases at V and 1 base at J, with 19 bases between the two ends. CDR3: CASSQGPLGLNSYEQYF. CDR3 DNA sequence: TGCGCCAGCAGCCAGGGGCCTCTAGGACTCAATTCCTACGAGCAGTACTTC.

This clonotype has a single count. The chain links TRBV12-3 or TRBV12-4 to TRBJ2-6, with a weak D call TRBD1 (5 bases). There are 15 residues in the CDR3. The V and J ends lost 8 bases and 3 bases respectively, with 14 bases between them. The CDR3 reads CASREDRGGANVLTF. The CDR3 DNA reads TGTGCCAGCCGCGAAGACAGAGGTGGGGCCAACGTCCTGACTTTC.

The V gene is TRBV3-1, the J gene TRBJ2-2; the D gene is possibly TRBD2 (6 bases). CDR3 length equals 14 residues. V lost 0 bases and J 6 bases, leaving 8 bases between the germline ends. Germline V CDR1 and CDR2: LGHDT, YNNKEL (reference sequence). The CDR3 nucleotides read TGTGCCAGCAGCCAAGACGGAGGGCCCGGGGAGCTGTTTTTT. Translation: CASSQDGGPGELFF.

V usage is TRBV7-2 and J usage is TRBJ1-5, with D unclear. From germline, CDR1 is SGHTA and CDR2 FQGNSA. The CDR3 is 15 residues long. V was pared by 5 bases and J by 2 bases, with 13 bases between. As DNA, the CDR3 is TGTGCCAGCAGCCCGGCCCCCCGGGGCAATCAGCCCCAGCATTTT. Protein: CASSPAPRGNQPQHF.

The J gene is TRBJ2-7, the V gene TRBV27; D is tentatively TRBD1 or TRBD2 (5 bases each). The CDR3 covers 15 residues. Germline V lookup: CDR1 MNHEY, CDR2 SMNVEV (reference sequence). V lost 8 bases and J 3 bases, leaving 20 bases between the germline ends. Written as DNA, the CDR3 is TGTGCCAGCTCCAGAGGGGTAAAGGGGCGCTACGAGCAGTACTTC. This codes for CASSRGVKGRYEQYF.

CDR3 residues: CSVSPPGTSGRREQFF. The CDR3, as DNA: TGCAGCGTTTCACCCCCCGGGACTAGCGGGAGACGAGAGCAGTTCTTC. This chain uses TRBV29-1 with TRBJ2-1; TRBD2 aligns across 14 bases. The CDR3 has 16 residues. Germline CDR1 is SQVTM and CDR2 is ANQGSEA. V lost 5 bases, J lost 10 bases, and 13 bases stayed unmatched.

A word on this clonotype: With a much larger clone just one base away, this may be a read error. The chain is built from TRBV5-1 and TRBJ2-2; TRBD2 aligns across 9 bases. The CDR3 has 13 amino acids. CDR1 SGHRS and CDR2 YFSETQ come from the germline V gene. Here the CDR3 DNA reads TGCGCCTTTCGGACTAGCGACACCGGGGAGCTGCTTTTT. Protein product: CAFRTSDTGELLF.

This chain links TRBV6-5 with TRBJ2-1; 11 bases are shared with TRBD1. The germline V gene encodes CDR1 MNHEY and CDR2 SVGAGI. Trimming at V came to 4 bases and at J to 6 bases, leaving 5 bases not matched to a gene. The CDR3 consists of 15 residues. The CDR3 loop is CASSWTGTGGNEQFF. CDR3 DNA: TGTGCCAGCAGTTGGACCGGGACAGGGGGCAATGAGCAGTTCTTC.

The J gene is TRBJ2-2, the V gene TRBV27; D unresolved. The CDR3 runs to 16 residues. The germline V gene encodes CDR1 MNHEY and CDR2 SMNVEV (reference sequence). Trimming removed 2 bases at V and 0 bases at J, with 10 bases between. The CDR3 DNA sequence: TGTGCCAGCAGTTTAGGGCAGTTCGCGAACACCGGGGAGCTGTTTTTT. Translating gives CASSLGQFANTGELFF.

The rearrangement uses TRBV18 and TRBJ2-7; tentatively, D is TRBD1 (5 bases). CDR3 size: 14 residues. V was shortened by 2 bases and J by 3 bases, with 11 bases between the two germline ends. Per germline, CDR1 KGHSH and CDR2 LQKENI. CDR3 in amino acids: CASSPAGINYEQYF. In DNA form, the CDR3 reads TGTGCCAGCTCACCAGCAGGGATTAACTACGAGCAGTACTTC. Full variable domain (outside the CDR3, taken from reference TRBV18 and TRBJ2-7): NAGVMQNPRHLVRRRGQEARLRCSPMKGHSHVYWYRQLPEEGLKFMVYLQKENIIDESGMPKERFSAEFPKEGPSILRIQQVVRGDSAAYFCASSPAGINYEQYFGPGTRLTVT.

This clonotype showed up many times. The chain joins TRBV12-3 or TRBV12-4 to TRBJ2-3; TRBD2 agrees at 15 bases. This CDR3 has 17 residues. Trimming at V came to 6 bases and at J to 6 bases, leaving 10 bases not matched to a gene. CDR3 in DNA: TGTGCCAGCAGCGCATTGGGACTAGCGGGAGGAGGGGATACGCAGTATTTT. It translates to CASSALGLAGGGDTQYF.

This clonotype was seen at least ten times. J is TRBJ2-3 and V is TRBV12-3 or TRBV12-4; the match to TRBD2 covers 11 bases. The CDR3 runs to 14 residues. V trimming: 7 bases; J trimming: 6 bases; junction bases outside the gene matches: 6. The chain's CDR3 is CASTMTSGVDTQYF. The CDR3 nucleotides read TGTGCCAGCACCATGACTAGCGGGGTGGATACGCAGTATTTT.

This clonotype was seen at least ten times. The chain joins TRBV11-2 to TRBJ1-1, with TRBD1 as a possible D gene (5 bases). Trimming removed 5 bases at V and 5 bases at J, with 24 bases between. The CDR3 spans 17 residues. In germline, CDR1 is SGHAT, CDR2 FQNNGV. CDR3 amino acids: CASSLSGREADRTEAFF. The CDR3 DNA reads as TGTGCCAGCAGCCTAAGTGGCAGGGAGGCAGACCGGACTGAAGCTTTCTTT.

This chain joins TRBV2 and TRBJ2-7; 8 bases fit TRBD1. The germline V gene has CDR1 SNHLY and CDR2 FYNNEI. The CDR3 is made up of 13 amino acids. The V segment lost 11 bases and the J segment 6 bases; nucleotides outside the gene matches: 12. The CDR3 spells CAGKDRVVGEQYF. The CDR3 DNA follows: TGTGCCGGGAAGGACAGGGTAGTCGGCGAGCAGTACTTC.

This clonotype came up a few times. This rearrangement joins TRBV9 to TRBJ2-3; D is ambiguous. The germline CDR1 and CDR2 sequences are SGDLS and YYNGEE. V shed 0 bases and J shed 2 bases, with 10 bases lying between them. This CDR3 has 15 amino acids. In nucleotides, the CDR3 is TGTGCCAGCAGCGTAGCGGTGGGGTCCACAGATACGCAGTATTTT. This codes for CASSVAVGSTDTQYF.

The genes are TRBV15 and TRBJ2-1; no clear D gene. With 0 bases removed from V and 10 bases from J, the gap between germline ends came to 7 bases. This CDR3 region has 12 residues. Germline CDR1 is LNHNV and CDR2 is YYDKDF (reference sequence). This CDR3 is CATSRDGREQFF. The DNA of the CDR3 is TGTGCCACCAGCAGAGACGGGCGGGAGCAGTTCTTC.

This clonotype has more than one count but fewer than ten. The chain joins TRBV6-1 to TRBJ1-5; 9 bases align to TRBD1. This CDR3 has 15 amino acids. Trimming took 6 bases from V and 7 from J; bases not matched to a gene: 10. CDR1 is MNHNS and CDR2 is SASEGT in the germline V gene. CDR3 sequence reads: CASRRGQGVGQPQHF. CDR3 sequence (DNA): TGTGCCAGCAGGAGGGGACAGGGAGTTGGACAGCCCCAGCATTTT.

The chain uses TRBV7-6 and TRBJ2-1; no reliable D call. Germline V gene sequence: CDR1 SGHVS, CDR2 FNYEAQ. The CDR3 runs to 17 residues. Trimming stripped 5 bases from V and 1 base from J, with 18 bases between. In DNA, the CDR3 is TGTGCCAGCAGCCGGCCTCCCAAAGGGTATTCCTACAATGAGCAGTTCTTC. This codes for CASSRPPKGYSYNEQFF. Looking up the rest from reference TRBV7-6 and TRBJ2-1 gives the full variable domain: GAGVSQSPRYKVTKRGQDVALRCDPISGHVSLYWYRQALGQGPEFLTYFNYEAQQDKSGLPNDRFSAERPEGSISTLTIQRTEQRDSAMYRCASSRPPKGYSYNEQFFGPGTRLTVL.

J is TRBJ2-1 and V is TRBV27; D not certain. The CDR3 consists of 15 residues. The germline V and J ends were trimmed by 5 bases and 0 bases, with 11 bases remaining between them. Germline lookup yields CDR1 MNHEY and CDR2 SMNVEV (reference sequence). The CDR3 reads CASSLSTSSYNEQFF. Written as DNA, the CDR3 is TGTGCCAGCAGTCTGTCTACGAGCTCCTACAATGAGCAGTTCTTC.

Of note for this clonotype: This may be a read error, as it is one base from a much larger clone. The chain carries TRBV28 and TRBJ1-1; D gene uncertain. There are 14 residues in the CDR3. Trimming took off 3 bases at V and 4 bases at J, with 12 bases between the two ends. Looked up from germline, CDR1 is MDHEN and CDR2 is SYDVKM. The CDR3 coding sequence is TGTGCCAGCAGTTTTTATGGGAGGCCCACTGAAGCTTTCTTT. Translating gives CASSFYGRPTEAFF.

The chain uses TRBV9 and TRBJ2-3; D remains unclear. Germline values: CDR1 SGDLS, CDR2 YYNGEE. The length of the CDR3 is 13 residues. The V and J ends lost 1 base and 4 bases respectively, with 7 bases between them. This CDR3 is CASSVRMADTQYF. The CDR3 DNA reads TGTGCCAGCAGCGTAAGAATGGCAGATACGCAGTATTTT.

This clonotype was seen repeatedly, ten times or more. The CDR3 DNA reads TGCAGCGTTGCTTACCAGCCTTCCAAAACCTACGAGCAGTACTTC. Amino acid sequence: CSVAYQPSKTYEQYF. The V call is TRBV29-1, the J call TRBJ2-7; D not certain. The V and J ends lost 4 bases and 2 bases respectively, with 18 bases between them. CDR1 is SQVTM, CDR2 ANQGSEA, per germline. The CDR3 spans 15 residues.

The genes are TRBV4-3 and TRBJ2-2; D is undetermined. Looked up from germline, CDR1 is LGHNA and CDR2 is YSLEER. V lost 0 bases, J lost 5 bases, and 13 bases lay in between. CDR3 length: 16 residues. CDR3 residues: CASSQDPLTPTGELFF. CDR3 nucleotide sequence: TGCGCCAGCAGCCAAGATCCTCTAACTCCAACCGGGGAGCTGTTTTTT.

The V and J genes are TRBV5-1 and TRBJ2-1, with 9 bases identical to TRBD1. The CDR3 has 17 amino acids. The V gene end was trimmed by 2 bases and the J gene end by 5 bases; junction bases not matched to a gene: 11. Germline V gives CDR1 SGHRS, CDR2 YFSETQ. The CDR3 spells CASSLQGQGPFNNEQFF. Here the CDR3 DNA reads TGCGCCAGCAGCTTACAAGGACAGGGGCCTTTTAACAATGAGCAGTTCTTC.

This clonotype was counted a few times. The chain joins TRBV7-2 to TRBJ2-7, with TRBD1 matching 9 bases. CDR1 and CDR2 (germline): SGHTA, FQGNSA. With 5 bases clipped from V and 0 bases from J, the junction kept 5 bases outside the gene matches. This CDR3 is 15 amino acids long. This CDR3 reads CASSAGTGNSYEQYF. The DNA of the CDR3 is TGTGCCAGCAGCGCCGGGACAGGGAACTCCTACGAGCAGTACTTC. Based on the CDR3 plus reference TRBV7-2 and TRBJ2-7, the full variable domain is GAGVSQSPSNKVTEKGKDVELRCDPISGHTALYWYRQSLGQGLEFLIYFQGNSAPDKSGLPSDRFSAERTGGSVSTLTIQRTQQEDSAVYLCASSAGTGNSYEQYFGPGTRLTVT.

V usage is TRBV20-1 and J usage is TRBJ2-3, with 8 bases lining up with TRBD1. The CDR3 loop spans 15 amino acids. Trimming at V came to 4 bases and at J to 0 bases, leaving 6 bases not matched to a gene. Germline-derived CDR1 and CDR2 are DFQATT and SNEGSKA (reference sequence). The CDR3 loop reads CSATDRGLSTDTQYF. The CDR3 nucleotides read TGCAGTGCTACCGACAGGGGTTTGAGCACAGATACGCAGTATTTT.

This clonotype occurred a few times. V and J are TRBV5-1 and TRBJ1-2; TRBD1 aligns across 11 bases. CDR1 and CDR2 from the germline V gene are SGHRS and YFSETQ. V was pared by 0 bases and J by 8 bases, with 12 bases of the junction left unmatched. This CDR3 comprises 17 residues. CDR3 coding DNA: TGCGCCAGCAGCTTGGACGGGACAGGGGGTAATTTCGGGGGCTACACCTTC. This encodes CASSLDGTGGNFGGYTF. Full variable domain (remainder filled in from reference TRBV5-1 and TRBJ1-2): KAGVTQTPRYLIKTRGQQVTLSCSPISGHRSVSWYQQTPGQGLQFLFEYFSETQRNKGNFPGRFSGRQFSNSRSEMNVSTLELGDSALYLCASSLDGTGGNFGGYTFGSGTRLTVV.